Presented here are 20 T cell receptor beta chains from one specimen sequenced in a study of cytomegalovirus exposure and HLA in healthy donors. Vbeta (60) and Jbeta (13) primers were used in the PCR. Generated by immunoSEQ multiplex PCR, the TCRdb table keeps only in-frame clones and is missing some. The data hold under 150,000 clones, with approximately 81% observed a single time. The source material was PBMCs. The receptor set was obtained from a woman younger than 45 in good health and CMV-seronegative.

V is TRBV6-4 and J is TRBJ2-1; 13 positions agree with TRBD2. J gave up 7 bases and V 0 bases, and 6 bases lay outside the gene matches. CDR3 length equals 17 residues. From germline, CDR1 is MRHNA and CDR2 SNTAGT. Here the CDR3 DNA reads TGTGCCAGCAGTGACTCGGGACTAGCGGGGCTCTCGAATGAGCAGTTCTTC. It yields the protein CASSDSGLAGLSNEQFF.

The chain combines TRBV29-1 with TRBJ1-1; 7 bases agree with TRBD1. The J segment lost 0 bases and the V segment lost 4 bases, leaving 8 bases of the junction unmatched. The CDR3 totals 15 residues. Per the germline V gene, CDR1 is SQVTM and CDR2 is ANQGSEA. The CDR3 spells CSVVRTGDMNTEAFF. The CDR3 bases are TGCAGCGTTGTTCGGACAGGTGACATGAACACTGAAGCTTTCTTT.

The chain links TRBV7-8 to TRBJ2-5; tentative D call: TRBD1 (6 bases). The DNA end is a closer match to TRBJ2-7, so the J assignment may be wrong. CDR3 length: 14 residues. The germline CDR1 and CDR2 sequences are SGHVS and FQNEAQ. CDR3 sequence (DNA): TGTGCCAGCAGCTTAGGGTGGGACAACTACGAGCAGTACTTC. Protein: CASSLGWDNYEQYF.

The chain joins TRBV21-1 to TRBJ2-7; TRBD2 reflects the table's D call only, with no check against the DNA. TRBV21-1 is termed a pseudogene. The CDR3 contains 15 residues. The CDR3 here is CASSTLAGGSYEQYF. The CDR3 nucleotides are TGTGCCAGCAGCACTCTAGCGGGAGGTTCCTACGAGCAGTACTTC.

V gene TRBV9 combines with J gene TRBJ1-2, with 12 positions matching TRBD1. Germline CDR1 reads SGDLS; CDR2 reads YYNGEE. The CDR3 contains 15 residues. Germline trimming cut 3 bases from V and 4 bases from J; bases unmatched to any gene: 4. The CDR3 here is CASSAGQGAGYGYTF. The DNA for the CDR3 is TGTGCCAGCAGCGCGGGACAGGGGGCTGGCTATGGCTACACCTTC.

The J gene is TRBJ2-2, the V gene TRBV14, with TRBD2 as a possible D gene (6 bases). The CDR3 covers 19 residues. The V end was cut by 0 bases, the J end by 0 bases, with 17 bases between. CDR1 is SGHDN, CDR2 FVKESK, per germline. The CDR3: CASSQDSPLGGANTGELFF. The CDR3 DNA reads as TGTGCCAGCAGCCAAGATTCCCCCTTGGGGGGAGCGAACACCGGGGAGCTGTTTTTT.

J is TRBJ2-2 and V is TRBV14, with a weak D call TRBD1 (6 bases). Germline CDR1 is SGHDN and CDR2 is FVKESK. This CDR3 contains 13 residues. Between the trimmed V and J ends, which lost 8 bases and 5 bases, there was a span of 12 bases. The CDR3 loop is CASRVQGTGELFF. In nucleotides, the CDR3 is TGTGCCAGCCGGGTACAGGGAACCGGGGAGCTGTTTTTT. Using reference TRBV14 and TRBJ2-2 for the parts outside the CDR3, the full variable domain is EAGVTQFPSHSVIEKGQTVTLRCDPISGHDNLYWYRRVMGKEIKFLLHFVKESKQDESGMPNNRFLAERTGGTYSTLKVQPAELEDSGVYFCASRVQGTGELFFGEGSRLTVL.

V gene TRBV28 combines with J gene TRBJ2-3; tentative D call: TRBD2 (6 bases). Trimming removed 7 bases from V and 2 bases from J, with 13 bases in between. The germline V gene has CDR1 MDHEN and CDR2 SYDVKM. CDR3 size: 14 residues. The CDR3 loop is CASTPGGATDTQYF. CDR3 DNA sequence: TGTGCCAGCACCCCAGGCGGGGCCACAGATACGCAGTATTTT.

The chain recombines TRBV29-1 with TRBJ2-5; TRBD1 is a possible D gene (6 bases). CDR1 SQVTM and CDR2 ANQGSEA come from the germline V gene. V was clipped by 6 bases and J by 2 bases, with 10 bases between them. The CDR3 runs 12 residues. The CDR3 region is CSVGTPQETQYF. The CDR3 DNA sequence: TGCAGCGTAGGGACACCTCAAGAGACCCAGTACTTC. The variable domain in full, with the rest retrieved from reference TRBV29-1 and TRBJ2-5, is SAVISQKPSRDICQRGTSLTIQCQVDSQVTMMFWYRQQPGQSLTLIATANQGSEATYESGFVIDKFPISRPNLTFSTLTVSNMSPEDSSIYLCSVGTPQETQYFGPGTRLLVL.

CDR3 amino acids: CASSVITGGVDFSEQYF. The DNA of the CDR3 is TGTGCCAGTAGCGTAATCACAGGGGGCGTTGATTTTAGCGAGCAGTACTTC. The chain is built from TRBV19 and TRBJ2-7; 9 nucleotides match TRBD1. V gave up 6 bases and J gave up 6 bases; unmatched junction bases: 18. Germline assignment: CDR1 LNHDA and CDR2 SQIVND (reference sequence). The CDR3 contains 17 residues.

The J gene is TRBJ2-7, the V gene TRBV28; 9 positions agree with TRBD2. Germline CDR1 and CDR2: MDHEN and SYDVKM. The V and J ends lost 6 bases and 2 bases, in that order; junction bases with no gene match: 8. The CDR3 is 15 residues long. DNA for the CDR3: TGTGCCAGCAGCACAAGCGGGGGGAACCCCTACGAGCAGTACTTC. It yields the protein CASSTSGGNPYEQYF.

The chain employs TRBV7-9 and TRBJ2-5; 11 positions match TRBD2. The J call could be wrong; TRBJ2-7 is a better fit for the DNA end. CDR3 length equals 16 residues. CDR1 is SEHNR and CDR2 is FQNEAQ in the germline V gene (reference sequence). The chain's CDR3 is CASSPGGLAAGYEQYF. CDR3 bases: TGTGCCAGCAGCCCAGGGGGACTAGCGGCCGGGTACGAGCAGTACTTC.

V usage is TRBV19 and J usage is TRBJ2-7; 10 positions agree with TRBD2. Unmatched junction bases numbered 4, after V lost 4 bases and J lost 4 bases. This CDR3 region has 14 residues. Germline values: CDR1 LNHDA, CDR2 SQIVND (reference sequence). CDR3 residues: CASSTGTSEYEQYF. CDR3 in DNA: TGTGCCAGTAGTACAGGGACTAGCGAGTACGAGCAGTACTTC.

V is TRBV7-9 and J is TRBJ1-4, with D unclear. This CDR3 region has 14 residues. Trimming stripped 1 base from V and 5 bases from J, with 8 bases between. The germline gives CDR1 SEHNR, CDR2 FQNEAQ (reference sequence). The CDR3: CASSLGSGNEKLFF. The CDR3 nucleotides read TGTGCCAGCAGCTTAGGGTCCGGGAATGAAAAACTGTTTTTT.

The chain joins TRBV5-1 to TRBJ1-3; D perhaps matches TRBD1 (5 bases). The CDR3 is made up of 16 amino acids. In germline, CDR1 is SGHRS, CDR2 YFSETQ. V was pared by 0 bases and J by 3 bases, with 13 bases between. This CDR3 reads CASSLDGGLGGNTIYF. In nucleotides, the CDR3 is TGCGCCAGCAGCTTGGACGGGGGACTTGGTGGAAACACCATATATTTT. The full variable domain, with the rest looked up from reference TRBV5-1 and TRBJ1-3, is KAGVTQTPRYLIKTRGQQVTLSCSPISGHRSVSWYQQTPGQGLQFLFEYFSETQRNKGNFPGRFSGRQFSNSRSEMNVSTLELGDSALYLCASSLDGGLGGNTIYFGEGSWLTVV.

The rearrangement uses TRBV5-4 and TRBJ2-5, with D maybe TRBD2 (6 bases). V dropped 5 bases and J dropped 5 bases, with 13 bases sitting between them. This CDR3 spans 13 amino acids. Germline assignment: CDR1 SGHNT and CDR2 YYREEE (reference sequence). Written as DNA, the CDR3 is TGTGCCAGCAGTCGGAGGGAGTGGGAGACCCAGTACTTC. It is translated as CASSRREWETQYF.

The rearrangement joins TRBV28 to TRBJ1-5; D gene ambiguous. V lost 7 bases, J lost 4 bases, and 8 bases lay in between. Per germline, CDR1 MDHEN and CDR2 SYDVKM. The CDR3 contains 12 residues. The CDR3, as DNA: TGTGCCAGCACCCAGGAAAATCAGCCCCAGCATTTT. The encoded protein is CASTQENQPQHF.

The gene calls are TRBV6-5 and TRBJ1-5; 8 nucleotides align to TRBD1. The CDR3 totals 14 residues. J gave up 6 bases and V 5 bases, and 6 bases lay outside the gene matches. Germline V CDR1 and CDR2: MNHEY, SVGAGI. CDR3 in amino acids: CASSVQGAGQPQHF. DNA for the CDR3: TGTGCCAGCAGTGTTCAGGGGGCCGGTCAGCCCCAGCATTTT.

The chain has TRBV23-1 and TRBJ2-6; a possible D gene is TRBD2 (7 bases). TRBV23-1 is an ORF, with its function uncertain. V dropped 7 bases and J dropped 1 base, with 17 bases sitting between them. This CDR3 has 17 residues. CDR3 region: CASTRRGANSGANVLTF. DNA of the CDR3: TGCGCCAGCACCCGTCGGGGGGCGAATTCTGGGGCCAACGTCCTGACTTTC.

The rearrangement joins TRBV5-1 to TRBJ2-6, with 9 bases that match TRBD1. With V trimmed by 4 bases and J by 1 base, 9 bases remained unmatched. Germline V gene lookup returns CDR1 SGHRS and CDR2 YFSETQ. This CDR3 region has 18 residues. The CDR3 DNA is TGCGCCAGCAGCGTTGCAAGGACAGGGGAGTCTGGGGCCAACGTCCTGACTTTC. Translating gives CASSVARTGESGANVLTF.